The clone carrying this TCR beta chain was counted a few times. As yet, its antigen is unknown. Each CDR3 protein is one row after TCRdb ran MiXCR on the 5' RACE reads. The table lists some 670,000 distinct CDR3 sequences, 9% to 15% of them singletons. V was pared by 2 bases and J by 1 base, with 4 bases of the junction left unmatched. The CDR3 covers 15 residues. Germline values: CDR1 DFQATT, CDR2 SNEGSKA (reference sequence). The data belong to a study of T cells after yellow fever vaccination. Findings and caveats of the study: Post-booster repertoires contained most primary-vaccination clones again (about 95% CD4, around 88% CD8). Weaker overall was a secondary response that nonetheless peaked faster, on day 5 versus 15. Although most clonotypes did not, a small share appeared in both CD4 and CD8 compartments.

The starting material was PBMCs, obtained on the day of the yellow fever booster vaccination. The V and J genes are TRBV20-1 and TRBJ2-3, with 9 bases aligning to TRBD2. This clonotype was sampled from a young man who received the YFV17D yellow fever vaccine. CDR3 in amino acids: CSARPRTSGTDTQYF. The CDR3 region has the DNA TGCAGTGCTAGACCTCGGACTAGCGGCACAGATACGCAGTATTTT.